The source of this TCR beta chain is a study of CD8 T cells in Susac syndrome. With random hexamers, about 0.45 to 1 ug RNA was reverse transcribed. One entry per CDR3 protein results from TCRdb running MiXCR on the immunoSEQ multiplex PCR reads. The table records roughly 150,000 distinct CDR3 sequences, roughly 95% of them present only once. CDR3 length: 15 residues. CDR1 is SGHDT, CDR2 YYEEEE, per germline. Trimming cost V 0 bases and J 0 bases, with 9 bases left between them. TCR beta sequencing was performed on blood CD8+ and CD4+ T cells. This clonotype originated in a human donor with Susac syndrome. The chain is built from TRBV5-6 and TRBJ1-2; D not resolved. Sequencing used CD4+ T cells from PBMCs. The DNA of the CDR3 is TGTGCCAGCAGCTTGGCCCGGGGAACTAACTATGGCTACACCTTC. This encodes CASSLARGTNYGYTF.